This T cell receptor (beta chain) was recovered during a study of blood T cell repertoires in COVID-19. Study-level background: T cells, B-cell-depleted T cells, or PBMCs provided the cDNA or gDNA that served as material.

Authors' data handling: Estimation of nucleated cell counts relied on the amplification of reference gene primers. Assay: immunoSEQ multiplex PCR; the TCRdb copy retains only in-frame clones and omits some. From that table come the V and J calls and clone size; the DNA was used to work out D and trimming. The data contain about 240,000 clones, roughly 82% of them seen just once; the ten biggest clones take up approximately 4.5%. Germline lookup yields CDR1 MRHNA and CDR2 SNTAGT. The CDR3 contains 15 residues. The V gene end was trimmed by 4 bases and the J gene end by 8 bases; junction bases not matched to a gene: 9.

The clonotype originates from an older woman with acute or convalescent COVID-19. This sequence joins TRBV6-4 and TRBJ1-2; 11 bases are a match to TRBD1. Material for sequencing was peripheral blood. The CDR3 region has the DNA TGTGCCAGCAGTGTAACCGGGACAGGGGGATACGGCTACACCTTC. It translates to CASSVTGTGGYGYTF.